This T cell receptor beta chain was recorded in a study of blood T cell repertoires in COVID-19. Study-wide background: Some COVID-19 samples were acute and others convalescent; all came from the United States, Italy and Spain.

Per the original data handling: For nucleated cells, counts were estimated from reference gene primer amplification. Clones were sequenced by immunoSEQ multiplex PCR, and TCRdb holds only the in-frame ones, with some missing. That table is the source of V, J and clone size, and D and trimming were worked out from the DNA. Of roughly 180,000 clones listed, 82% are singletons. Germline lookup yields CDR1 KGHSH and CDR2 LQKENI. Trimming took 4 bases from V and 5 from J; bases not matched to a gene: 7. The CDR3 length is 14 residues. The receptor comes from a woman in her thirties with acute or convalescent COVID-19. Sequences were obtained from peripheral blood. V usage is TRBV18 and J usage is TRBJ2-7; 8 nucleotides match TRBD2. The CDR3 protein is CASSQSGGSDEQYF. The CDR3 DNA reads TGTGCCAGCTCACAGAGCGGGGGTAGCGACGAGCAGTACTTC.